These 21 T cell receptor beta chains came from one sample sequenced in a study of response to subunit inactivated influenza vaccine. TCRdb re-called the RT-PCR reads through MiXCR, storing one row per CDR3 protein. Among about 180,000 distinct CDR3 sequences, 9.2% were seen once, and the ten largest hold about a tenth. The sequencing used non-naive T cells sorted from PBMCs, collected on the day of vaccination. These receptors came from a man over 45 who received an inactivated influenza vaccine.

The chain is built from TRBV7-8 and TRBJ2-3, with D possibly matching TRBD2 (5 bases). Germline CDR1 and CDR2: SGHVS and FQNEAQ. CDR3 length: 12 residues. V lost 7 bases, J lost 6 bases, and 11 bases lay in between. The CDR3 sequence: CASTRTGDTQYF. The CDR3, as DNA: TGTGCCAGCACCCGAACGGGGGATACGCAGTATTTT.

A few counts support this clonotype. This sequence joins TRBV20-1 and TRBJ2-3; unclear D gene. V lost 5 bases to trimming and J lost 5 bases, with 14 bases between them. The germline CDR1 and CDR2 sequences are DFQATT and SNEGSKA (reference sequence). This CDR3 spans 13 amino acids. This CDR3 is CSAVQPPVDTQYF. The CDR3 nucleotides are TGCAGTGCTGTCCAACCTCCGGTAGATACGCAGTATTTT.

This clonotype was detected only a few times. The chain recombines TRBV5-6 with TRBJ2-2, with 9 bases fitting TRBD1. Germline V gives CDR1 SGHDT, CDR2 YYEEEE. The CDR3 length is 15 residues. The trim removed 4 bases at V and 0 bases at J, leaving 1 base unmatched. The CDR3 DNA reads as TGTGCCAGCAGCCGACAGGGGGCGAACACCGGGGAGCTGTTTTTT. Its translation: CASSRQGANTGELFF.

This clonotype has a handful of counts. The chain links TRBV4-1 to TRBJ2-1; 7 positions match TRBD2. The germline V gene encodes CDR1 MGHRA and CDR2 YSYEKL. There are 15 residues in the CDR3. V lost 0 bases to trimming and J lost 11 bases; unmatched junction nucleotides: 10. CDR3 nucleotides: TGCGCCAGCAGCCAAGATCCCTCGACTAGCAGGAAGCAGTTCTTC. It specifies CASSQDPSTSRKQFF.

This chain connects TRBV7-2 to TRBJ1-2; TRBD1 is a possible D gene (6 bases). Germline V lookup: CDR1 SGHTA, CDR2 FQGNSA. Between the trimmed V and J ends, which lost 1 base and 2 bases, there was a span of 8 bases. The CDR3 is made up of 14 amino acids. CDR3 nucleotide sequence: TGTGCCAGCAGCTTAGAAGGGGGAAACTATGGCTACACCTTC. This sequence encodes CASSLEGGNYGYTF.

In this sample, this clonotype turned up a few times. V usage is TRBV6-5 and J usage is TRBJ1-2; the match to TRBD1 covers 8 bases. From germline, CDR1 is MNHEY and CDR2 SVGAGI. This CDR3 spans 11 amino acids. V was pared by 5 bases and J by 8 bases, with 1 base of the junction left unmatched. In DNA form, the CDR3 reads TGTGCCAGCAGTCACAGGGGGGGCTACACCTTC. This codes for CASSHRGGYTF.

The chain employs TRBV28 and TRBJ2-3; D ambiguous. The length of the CDR3 is 15 residues. Germline CDR1 MDHEN, CDR2 SYDVKM. V gave up 5 bases and J gave up 0 bases, with 12 bases separating them. CDR3 residues: CASSNSRESTDTQYF. Here the CDR3 DNA reads TGTGCCAGCAGTAATTCTAGGGAAAGCACAGATACGCAGTATTTT. The full variable domain, with the rest looked up from reference TRBV28 and TRBJ2-3, is DVKVTQSSRYLVKRTGEKVFLECVQDMDHENMFWYRQDPGLGLRLIYFSYDVKMKEKGDIPEGYSVSREKKERFSLILESASTNQTSMYLCASSNSRESTDTQYFGPGTRLTVL.

The V gene is TRBV20-1, the J gene TRBJ2-1; D remains unclear. V was clipped by 3 bases and J by 3 bases, with 9 bases between them. This CDR3 spans 13 amino acids. Germline lookup yields CDR1 DFQATT and CDR2 SNEGSKA (reference sequence). The CDR3 DNA reads as TGCAGTGCTAGGATATCGGGCTACAATGAGCAGTTCTTC. Protein product: CSARISGYNEQFF.

A few counts support this clonotype. The gene calls are TRBV15 and TRBJ2-5; D unresolved. V lost 4 bases to trimming and J lost 0 bases, with 6 bases between them. This CDR3 is built from 13 residues. Looked up from germline, CDR1 is LNHNV and CDR2 is YYDKDF (reference sequence). The CDR3 sequence: CATSIKHQETQYF. The CDR3 DNA reads as TGTGCCACCAGCATCAAGCACCAAGAGACCCAGTACTTC.

In this sample, this clonotype turned up many times. CDR3 in amino acids: CASSRMVAVGGELFF. The CDR3 nucleotides read TGTGCCAGCAGCCGCATGGTAGCTGTGGGCGGGGAGCTGTTTTTT. J is TRBJ2-2 and V is TRBV3-1; D unclear. Trimming pared 4 bases from V and 7 bases from J, leaving 16 bases between. Germline lookup yields CDR1 LGHDT and CDR2 YNNKEL (reference sequence). The CDR3 covers 15 residues.

The chain uses TRBV24-1 and TRBJ2-5, with TRBD1 matching 9 bases. Losses at the gene ends were 2 bases for V and 3 bases for J; bases not matched to a gene: 6. The CDR3 is made up of 16 amino acids. Germline CDR1 KGHDR, CDR2 SFDVKD. In DNA, the CDR3 is TGTGCCACCAGTGATTCCCTCGGGACAGGGAAAGAGACCCAGTACTTC. Its translation: CATSDSLGTGKETQYF.

This clonotype was observed at least ten times. CDR3 residues: CASSLGVLNEQFF. DNA of the CDR3: TGTGCCAGCAGCTTAGGCGTTCTGAATGAGCAGTTCTTC. The genes are TRBV7-6 and TRBJ2-1; D is unclear. Germline CDR1 SGHVS, CDR2 FNYEAQ. V gave up 1 base and J gave up 7 bases, with 8 bases separating them. The CDR3 is 13 amino acids.

This clonotype was counted between two and nine times. The chain employs TRBV7-6 and TRBJ1-1; 8 bases are shared with TRBD1. Germline V CDR1 and CDR2: SGHVS, FNYEAQ. The V and J ends lost 2 bases and 5 bases, in that order; junction bases with no gene match: 7. This CDR3 has 15 amino acids. The CDR3 sequence is CASSLTQGAGTEAFF. The CDR3 DNA reads TGTGCCAGCAGCTTAACTCAGGGGGCCGGGACTGAAGCTTTCTTT.

This clonotype was observed a few times. The V gene is TRBV7-2, the J gene TRBJ1-4; D gene unclear. CDR1 SGHTA and CDR2 FQGNSA come from the germline V gene. The CDR3 is made up of 14 amino acids. V shed 5 bases and J shed 0 bases, with 7 bases lying between them. The CDR3 sequence is CASSLFATNEKLFF. CDR3 in DNA: TGTGCCAGCAGCCTTTTCGCAACTAATGAAAAACTGTTTTTT.

There are many counts of this clonotype. The rearrangement links TRBV5-6 to TRBJ2-7, with D perhaps matching TRBD1 (5 bases). The V end was cut by 7 bases, the J end by 1 base, with 15 bases between. This CDR3 region has 14 residues. CDR1 is SGHDT, CDR2 YYEEEE, per germline. The CDR3 coding sequence is TGTGCCAGCTCACCGTGGGGCAGATCCTACGAGCAGTACTTC. This gives the protein CASSPWGRSYEQYF.

This clonotype has more than one count but fewer than ten. The chain joins TRBV7-3 to TRBJ2-2; possible D gene TRBD2, 6 bases. The ends were cut back, 5 bases at V and 2 bases at J, with 15 bases in the middle. The germline V gene has CDR1 SGHTA and CDR2 FQGTGA. The CDR3 spans 16 residues. The CDR3 loop is CASSPRASANTGELFF. The CDR3 DNA sequence: TGTGCCAGCAGCCCGAGGGCTAGCGCTAACACCGGGGAGCTGTTTTTT.

This clonotype was counted only a few times. The genes are TRBV10-3 and TRBJ1-1, with 7 bases identical to TRBD1. The length of the CDR3 is 11 residues. V shed 5 bases and J 11 bases; nucleotides not matched to a gene: 5. Germline lookup yields CDR1 ENHRY and CDR2 SYGVKD. CDR3: CAISSGGSAFF. CDR3 sequence (DNA): TGTGCCATCAGTTCAGGGGGTAGCGCTTTCTTT.

The gene calls are TRBV12-3 or TRBV12-4 and TRBJ1-2; a possible D gene is TRBD1 (6 bases). V was cut by 2 bases and J by 8 bases, with 18 bases left in between. The CDR3 loop spans 15 amino acids. This CDR3 is CASSLKQGIGVGYTF. CDR3 DNA: TGTGCCAGCAGTTTAAAACAGGGTATCGGGGTCGGCTACACCTTC.

This chain uses TRBV20-1 with TRBJ1-6; 9 bases are a match to TRBD1. Trimming cost V 5 bases and J 5 bases; bases outside gene matches: 4. The CDR3 sequence is 14 residues long. Germline V gives CDR1 DFQATT, CDR2 SNEGSKA (reference sequence). CDR3 in DNA: TGCAGTGCTTATACAGGGGGCAATAATTCACCCCTCCACTTT. As protein: CSAYTGGNNSPLHF.

By proportion, this clonotype is medium-sized. The rearrangement links TRBV27 to TRBJ2-2; 9 bases are a match to TRBD2. The CDR3 sequence is 16 residues long. Germline V lookup: CDR1 MNHEY, CDR2 SMNVEV (reference sequence). Trimming took 4 bases from V and 1 from J; bases not matched to a gene: 4. The CDR3 bases are TGTGCCAGCAGTTCATCTAGCGGGGTGAACACCGGGGAGCTGTTTTTT. It translates to CASSSSSGVNTGELFF.

The rearrangement uses TRBV11-2 and TRBJ2-2; TRBD1 agrees at 10 bases. This CDR3 contains 15 residues. V lost 1 base and J lost 5; bases outside the gene matches: 1. From germline, CDR1 is SGHAT and CDR2 FQNNGV. This CDR3 is CASSLGGQGTGELFF. CDR3 sequence (DNA): TGTGCCAGCAGCTTAGGGGGACAGGGGACCGGGGAGCTGTTTTTT.